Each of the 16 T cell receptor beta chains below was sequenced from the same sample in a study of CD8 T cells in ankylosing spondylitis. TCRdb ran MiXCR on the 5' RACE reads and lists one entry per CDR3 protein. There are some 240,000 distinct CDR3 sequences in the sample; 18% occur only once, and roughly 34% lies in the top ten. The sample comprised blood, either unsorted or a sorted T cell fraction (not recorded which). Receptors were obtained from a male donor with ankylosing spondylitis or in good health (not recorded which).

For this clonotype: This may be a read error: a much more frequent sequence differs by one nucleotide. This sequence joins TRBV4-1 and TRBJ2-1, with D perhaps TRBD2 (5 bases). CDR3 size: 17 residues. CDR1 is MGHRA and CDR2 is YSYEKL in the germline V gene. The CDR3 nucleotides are TGCGCCAACAGCCAGGAGGCAAGTATCTACTCCTACAATGAGCAGTTCTTC. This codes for CANSQEASIYSYNEQFF.

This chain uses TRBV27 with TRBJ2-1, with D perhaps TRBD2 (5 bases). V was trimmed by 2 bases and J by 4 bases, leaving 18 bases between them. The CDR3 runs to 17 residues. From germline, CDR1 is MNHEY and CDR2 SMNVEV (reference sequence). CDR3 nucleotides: TGTGCCAGCAGTTTAGGGGATCAGCGGAGGACTTACAATGAGCAGTTCTTC. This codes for CASSLGDQRRTYNEQFF.

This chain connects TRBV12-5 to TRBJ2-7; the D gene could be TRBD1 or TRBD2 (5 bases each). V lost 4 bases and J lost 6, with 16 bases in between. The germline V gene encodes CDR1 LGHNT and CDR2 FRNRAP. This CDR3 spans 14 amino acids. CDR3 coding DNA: TGTGCTAGTGGTTCCCCATCTATGGGGACCGAGCAGTACTTC. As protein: CASGSPSMGTEQYF.

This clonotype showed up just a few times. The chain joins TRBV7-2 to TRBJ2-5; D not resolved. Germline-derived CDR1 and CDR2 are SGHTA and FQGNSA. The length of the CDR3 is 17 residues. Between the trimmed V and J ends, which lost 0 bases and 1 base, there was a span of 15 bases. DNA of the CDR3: TGTGCCAGCAGCTTAGCGCGAGATGCTCCGTTCCAAGAGACCCAGTACTTC. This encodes CASSLARDAPFQETQYF.

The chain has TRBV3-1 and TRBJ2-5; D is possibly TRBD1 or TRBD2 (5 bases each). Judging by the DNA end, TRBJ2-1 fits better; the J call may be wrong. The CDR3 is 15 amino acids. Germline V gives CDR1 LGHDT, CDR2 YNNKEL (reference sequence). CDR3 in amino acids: CASSRTFGVVGTQFF. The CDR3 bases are TGTGCCAGCAGCCGAACCTTCGGCGTCGTGGGGACCCAGTTCTTC.

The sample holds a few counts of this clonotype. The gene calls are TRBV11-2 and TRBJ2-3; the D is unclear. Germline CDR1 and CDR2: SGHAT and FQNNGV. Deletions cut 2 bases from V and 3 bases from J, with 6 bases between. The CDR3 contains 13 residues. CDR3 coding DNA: TGTGCCAGCAGCTTATTAAGGACAGATACGCAGTATTTT. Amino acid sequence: CASSLLRTDTQYF.

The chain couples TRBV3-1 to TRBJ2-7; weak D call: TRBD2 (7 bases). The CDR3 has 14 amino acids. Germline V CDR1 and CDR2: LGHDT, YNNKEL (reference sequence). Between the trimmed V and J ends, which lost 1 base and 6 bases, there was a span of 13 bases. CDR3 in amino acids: CASSQGGGLGEQYF. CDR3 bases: TGTGCCAGCAGCCAAGGGGGGGGCTTGGGCGAGCAGTACTTC.

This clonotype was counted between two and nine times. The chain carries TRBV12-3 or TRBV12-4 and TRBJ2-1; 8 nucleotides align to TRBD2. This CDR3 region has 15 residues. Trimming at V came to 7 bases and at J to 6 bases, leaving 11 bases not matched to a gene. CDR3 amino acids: CASTKAGTRANEQFF. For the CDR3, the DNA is TGTGCCAGCACCAAAGCCGGGACTAGGGCCAATGAGCAGTTCTTC.

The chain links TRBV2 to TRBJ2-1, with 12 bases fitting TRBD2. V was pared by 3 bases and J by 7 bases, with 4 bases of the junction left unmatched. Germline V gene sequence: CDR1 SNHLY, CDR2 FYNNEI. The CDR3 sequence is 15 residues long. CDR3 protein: CASSDWLAGGNEQFF. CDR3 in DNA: TGTGCCAGCAGTGATTGGCTAGCGGGGGGGAATGAGCAGTTCTTC.

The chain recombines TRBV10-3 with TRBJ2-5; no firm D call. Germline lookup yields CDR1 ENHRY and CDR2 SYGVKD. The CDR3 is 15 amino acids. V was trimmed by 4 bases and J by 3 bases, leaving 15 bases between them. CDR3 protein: CAISAQLTGEETQYF. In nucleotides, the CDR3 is TGTGCCATCAGTGCGCAGCTAACGGGCGAAGAGACCCAGTACTTC.

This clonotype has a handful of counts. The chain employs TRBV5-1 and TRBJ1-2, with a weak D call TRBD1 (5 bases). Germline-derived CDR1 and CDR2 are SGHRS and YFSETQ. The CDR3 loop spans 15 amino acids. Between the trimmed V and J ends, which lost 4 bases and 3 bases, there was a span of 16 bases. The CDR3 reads CASSPFGAMDYGYTF. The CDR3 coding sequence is TGCGCCAGCAGCCCCTTCGGGGCGATGGACTATGGCTACACCTTC. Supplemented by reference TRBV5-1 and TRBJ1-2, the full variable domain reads KAGVTQTPRYLIKTRGQQVTLSCSPISGHRSVSWYQQTPGQGLQFLFEYFSETQRNKGNFPGRFSGRQFSNSRSEMNVSTLELGDSALYLCASSPFGAMDYGYTFGSGTRLTVV.

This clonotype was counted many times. The DNA of the CDR3 is TGTGCCAGCAGCTTGGCGGAGAGTGGGGAGCAGTTCTTC. This sequence encodes CASSLAESGEQFF. The rearrangement links TRBV5-6 to TRBJ2-1; D remains ambiguous. Germline-derived CDR1 and CDR2 are SGHDT and YYEEEE. V was trimmed by 0 bases and J by 10 bases, leaving 11 bases between them. CDR3 length equals 13 residues.

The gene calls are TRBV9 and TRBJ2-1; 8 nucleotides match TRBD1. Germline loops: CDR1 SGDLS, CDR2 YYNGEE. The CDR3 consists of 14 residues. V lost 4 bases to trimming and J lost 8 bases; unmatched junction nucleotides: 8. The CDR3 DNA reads TGTGCCAGCAGCACCGGACAGGGTAGCGATGAGCAGTTCTTC. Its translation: CASSTGQGSDEQFF.

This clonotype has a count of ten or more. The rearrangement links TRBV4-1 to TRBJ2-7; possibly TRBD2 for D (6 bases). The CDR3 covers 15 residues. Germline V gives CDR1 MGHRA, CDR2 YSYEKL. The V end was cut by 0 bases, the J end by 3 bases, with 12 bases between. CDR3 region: CASSQDEGLSYEQYF. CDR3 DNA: TGCGCCAGCAGCCAAGATGAGGGACTTAGCTACGAGCAGTACTTC.

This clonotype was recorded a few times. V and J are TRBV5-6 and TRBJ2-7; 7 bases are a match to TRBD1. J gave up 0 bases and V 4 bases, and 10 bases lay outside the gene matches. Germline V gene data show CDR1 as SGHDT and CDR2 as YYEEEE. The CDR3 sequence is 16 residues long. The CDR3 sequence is CASSPRDRIYSYEQYF. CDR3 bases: TGTGCCAGCAGCCCTCGGGACAGAATATACTCCTACGAGCAGTACTTC.

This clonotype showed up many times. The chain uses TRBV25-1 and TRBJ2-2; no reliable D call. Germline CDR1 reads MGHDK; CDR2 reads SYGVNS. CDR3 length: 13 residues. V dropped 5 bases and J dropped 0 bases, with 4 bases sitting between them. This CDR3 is CASSPPNTGELFF. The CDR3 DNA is TGTGCCAGCAGTCCACCGAACACCGGGGAGCTGTTTTTT.